The 5 T cell receptor beta chains in this list originate from one sample, sequenced in a study of cytomegalovirus exposure and HLA in healthy donors. The PCR made use of 60 Vbeta and 13 Jbeta primers. The data were produced by immunoSEQ multiplex PCR, yet TCRdb's version contains in-frame clones alone and is incomplete. The table includes 100,000 to 150,000 clones, roughly four fifths detected once. Material: PBMCs. These receptors were taken from a woman aged 60 to 75 in good health and CMV-seropositive.

The chain is built from TRBV5-1 and TRBJ2-1; 7 positions agree with TRBD1. Trimming removed 5 bases from V and 2 bases from J; junction bases left unmatched: 10. The CDR3 extends over 16 amino acids. Germline CDR1 SGHRS, CDR2 YFSETQ. CDR3 loop: CASRNRPGQTYNEQFF. The CDR3 DNA is TGCGCCAGCAGAAACAGACCGGGACAGACCTACAATGAGCAGTTCTTC. Supplemented by reference TRBV5-1 and TRBJ2-1, the full variable domain reads KAGVTQTPRYLIKTRGQQVTLSCSPISGHRSVSWYQQTPGQGLQFLFEYFSETQRNKGNFPGRFSGRQFSNSRSEMNVSTLELGDSALYLCASRNRPGQTYNEQFFGPGTRLTVL.

This sequence joins TRBV5-4 and TRBJ1-5; D gene uncertain. V lost 0 bases and J lost 9, with 16 bases in between. The CDR3 runs 15 residues. CDR1 is SGHNT, CDR2 YYREEE, per germline (reference sequence). The CDR3 coding sequence is TGTGCCAGCAGCTTGGAAAGAGGCACCTTGGGGCCCCAGCATTTT. Encoded protein: CASSLERGTLGPQHF. The full variable domain, its missing parts supplied by reference TRBV5-4 and TRBJ1-5, is ETGVTQSPTHLIKTRGQQVTLRCSSQSGHNTVSWYQQALGQGPQFIFQYYREEENGRGNFPPRFSGLQFPNYSSELNVNALELDDSALYLCASSLERGTLGPQHFGDGTRLSIL.

CDR3 region: CASSSQSDSPLHF. The DNA of the CDR3 is TGTGCCAGCAGTTCACAGTCCGATTCACCCCTCCACTTT. The chain joins TRBV6-5 to TRBJ1-6; the D is unclear. Germline loops: CDR1 MNHEY, CDR2 SVGAGI. The CDR3 is made up of 13 amino acids. V was clipped by 4 bases and J by 8 bases, with 9 bases between them.

This clone was counted between two and nine times. V and J are TRBV5-4 and TRBJ2-7, with 10 bases fitting TRBD2. The CDR3 covers 16 residues. The V gene end was trimmed by 4 bases and the J gene end by 2 bases; junction bases not matched to a gene: 9. Germline-derived CDR1 and CDR2 are SGHNT and YYREEE (reference sequence). The CDR3 region has the DNA TGTGCCAGCAGCCGGGGGGGGACTAGCGCTGCCTACGAGCAGTACTTC. Its translation is CASSRGGTSAAYEQYF. Using reference TRBV5-4 and TRBJ2-7 for the parts outside the CDR3, the full variable domain is ETGVTQSPTHLIKTRGQQVTLRCSSQSGHNTVSWYQQALGQGPQFIFQYYREEENGRGNFPPRFSGLQFPNYSSELNVNALELDDSALYLCASSRGGTSAAYEQYFGPGTRLTVT.

The chain employs TRBV6-1 and TRBJ2-5; 12 positions agree with TRBD2. This CDR3 spans 18 amino acids. CDR1 is MNHNS, CDR2 SASEGT, per germline. V was clipped by 4 bases and J by 0 bases; unmatched bases: 9. CDR3 nucleotides: TGTGCCAGCAGTGGAAGACTAGCGGGGGACTTACACCAAGAGACCCAGTACTTC. Amino acids: CASSGRLAGDLHQETQYF.